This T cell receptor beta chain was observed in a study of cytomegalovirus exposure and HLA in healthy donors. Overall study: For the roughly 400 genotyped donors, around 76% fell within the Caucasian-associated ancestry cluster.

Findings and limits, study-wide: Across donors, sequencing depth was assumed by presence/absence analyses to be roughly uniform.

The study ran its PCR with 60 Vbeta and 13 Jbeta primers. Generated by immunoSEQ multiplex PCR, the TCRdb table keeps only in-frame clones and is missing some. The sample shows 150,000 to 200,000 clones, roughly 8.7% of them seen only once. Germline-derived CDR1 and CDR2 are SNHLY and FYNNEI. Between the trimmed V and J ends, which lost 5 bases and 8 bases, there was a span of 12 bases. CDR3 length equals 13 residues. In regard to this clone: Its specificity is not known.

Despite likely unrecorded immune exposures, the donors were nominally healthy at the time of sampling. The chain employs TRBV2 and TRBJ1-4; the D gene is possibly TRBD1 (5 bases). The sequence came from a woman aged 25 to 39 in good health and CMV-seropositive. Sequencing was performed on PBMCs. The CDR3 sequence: CASSQGSGEKLFF. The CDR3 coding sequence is TGTGCCAGCAGTCAGGGAAGTGGGGAAAAACTGTTTTTT. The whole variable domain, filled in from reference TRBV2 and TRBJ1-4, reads EPEVTQTPSHQVTQMGQEVILRCVPISNHLYFYWYRQILGQKVEFLVSFYNNEISEKSEIFDDQFSVERPDGSNFTLKIRSTKLEDSAMYFCASSQGSGEKLFFGSGTQLSVL.